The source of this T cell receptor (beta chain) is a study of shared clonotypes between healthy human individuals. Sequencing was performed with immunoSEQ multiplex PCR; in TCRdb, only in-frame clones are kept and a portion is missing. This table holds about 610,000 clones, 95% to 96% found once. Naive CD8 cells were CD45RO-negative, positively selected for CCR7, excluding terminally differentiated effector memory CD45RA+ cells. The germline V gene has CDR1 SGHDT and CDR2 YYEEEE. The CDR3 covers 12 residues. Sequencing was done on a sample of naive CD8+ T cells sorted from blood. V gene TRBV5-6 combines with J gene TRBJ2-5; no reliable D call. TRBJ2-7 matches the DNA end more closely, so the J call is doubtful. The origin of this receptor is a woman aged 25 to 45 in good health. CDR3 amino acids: CASSSYGYEQYF. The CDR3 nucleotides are TGTGCCAGCAGCTCATACGGGTACGAGCAGTACTTC.